Shown below are 20 T cell receptor beta chains from a single sample sequenced in a study of shared clonotypes between healthy human individuals. Only in-frame clones appear in the TCRdb table, and some are missing; sequencing was by immunoSEQ multiplex PCR. The sample carries about half a million clones, about 72% recorded once. Sequenced input: PBMCs. The receptor set was obtained from a woman aged 40 to 49 in good health. Some clones in this sample may be carry-over from other donors' samples.

The chain joins TRBV7-6 to TRBJ2-5; TRBD2 agrees at 14 bases. Per the germline V gene, CDR1 is SGHVS and CDR2 is FNYEAQ. The CDR3 covers 17 residues. The J segment lost 5 bases and the V segment lost 3 bases, leaving 8 bases of the junction unmatched. This CDR3 is CASSFRLAGGPGETQYF. The CDR3 region has the DNA TGTGCCAGCAGCTTCCGACTAGCGGGAGGGCCGGGGGAGACCCAGTACTTC.

The chain uses TRBV4-1 and TRBJ2-1; perhaps TRBD1 as D (5 bases). The CDR3 contains 16 residues. V lost 3 bases to trimming and J lost 3 bases, with 15 bases between them. Per germline, CDR1 MGHRA and CDR2 YSYEKL. CDR3 DNA sequence: TGCGCCAGCAGCCACCAGGGTCAGGGTAGCTACAATGAGCAGTTCTTC. Its protein product is CASSHQGQGSYNEQFF.

The table lists this clone with a count of one. The genes are TRBV9 and TRBJ1-3, with D perhaps matching TRBD1 (5 bases). Deletions cut 3 bases from V and 9 bases from J, with 16 bases between. This CDR3 has 14 residues. Germline values: CDR1 SGDLS, CDR2 YYNGEE. As DNA, the CDR3 is TGTGCCAGCAGCGCAAGCCAGGGAGATACCACCATATATTTT. Translating it yields CASSASQGDTTIYF.

This rearrangement joins TRBV25-1 to TRBJ2-5, with 9 positions matching TRBD1. The DNA end is a closer match to TRBJ2-7, so the J assignment may be wrong. The CDR3 contains 17 residues. The germline V gene encodes CDR1 MGHDK and CDR2 SYGVNS. The CDR3, as DNA: TGTGCCAGCAGTGAATATCCCCCGGGACAGGGTGGGTACGAGCAGTACTTC. Protein sequence: CASSEYPPGQGGYEQYF.

This chain joins TRBV27 and TRBJ2-7; 7 bases are shared with TRBD2. Germline lookup yields CDR1 MNHEY and CDR2 SMNVEV (reference sequence). V shed 6 bases, J shed 7 bases, and the junction held 12 bases outside the gene matches. The CDR3 contains 14 residues. CDR3 residues: CASSLGLGRREQYF. The CDR3 DNA is TGTGCCAGCAGCCTCGGACTAGGGCGGAGGGAGCAGTACTTC.

The chain carries TRBV29-1 and TRBJ2-1; D possibly corresponds to TRBD1 (5 bases). Trimming cost V 4 bases and J 5 bases, with 9 bases left between them. Germline values: CDR1 SQVTM, CDR2 ANQGSEA. The CDR3 covers 12 residues. Here the CDR3 reads CSVGAGHNEQFF. The DNA of the CDR3 is TGCAGCGTTGGGGCAGGGCACAATGAGCAGTTCTTC.

The chain recombines TRBV28 with TRBJ1-3, with D hard to call. Germline lookup yields CDR1 MDHEN and CDR2 SYDVKM. The V end was cut by 6 bases, the J end by 4 bases, with 19 bases between. This CDR3 is 16 amino acids long. The CDR3 DNA reads as TGTGCCAGCAGCTTACTTCCCCGGCTAAGGGGAAACACCATATATTTT. Encoded protein: CASSLLPRLRGNTIYF.

The chain links TRBV6-1 to TRBJ1-1; weak D call: TRBD1 (5 bases). The CDR3 consists of 14 residues. Looked up from germline, CDR1 is MNHNS and CDR2 is SASEGT. V was trimmed by 3 bases and J by 5 bases, leaving 13 bases between them. DNA of the CDR3: TGTGCCAGCAGTGACTCGGGGGAGTCGACTGAAGCTTTCTTT. Protein product: CASSDSGESTEAFF.

The rearrangement uses TRBV7-2 and TRBJ2-7; 8 bases align to TRBD2. Germline-derived CDR1 and CDR2 are SGHTA and FQGNSA. This CDR3 spans 13 amino acids. The J segment lost 6 bases and the V segment lost 1 base, leaving 2 bases of the junction unmatched. In DNA form, the CDR3 reads TGTGCCAGCAGCTTAGGGCTAGCGGGCGAGCAGTACTTC. It codes for CASSLGLAGEQYF.

CDR3 sequence (DNA): TGTGCCAGCTCAGGAGCGGCAGACAGGGTGTACGAGCAGTACTTC. This codes for CASSGAADRVYEQYF. The rearrangement joins TRBV18 to TRBJ2-7; 7 bases align to TRBD1. The J segment lost 4 bases and the V segment lost 5 bases, leaving 11 bases of the junction unmatched. The CDR3 spans 15 residues. Germline V lookup: CDR1 KGHSH, CDR2 LQKENI.

The rearrangement links TRBV9 to TRBJ2-2; D is undetermined. The V end was cut by 0 bases, the J end by 8 bases, with 11 bases between. Germline values: CDR1 SGDLS, CDR2 YYNGEE. The CDR3 totals 14 residues. In DNA form, the CDR3 reads TGTGCCAGCAGCGTAGATTTGGTGGCGGGGGAGCTGTTTTTT. The encoded protein is CASSVDLVAGELFF.

The V and J genes are TRBV28 and TRBJ2-4, with D perhaps matching TRBD2 (7 bases). The CDR3 contains 14 residues. Germline lookup yields CDR1 MDHEN and CDR2 SYDVKM. V was clipped by 3 bases and J by 8 bases, with 14 bases between them. In DNA, the CDR3 is TGTGCCAGCAGTTTTTTGAGGGAGGGGGACATTCAGTACTTC. Translation: CASSFLREGDIQYF.

The rearrangement uses TRBV7-3 and TRBJ2-1; TRBD2 aligns across 11 bases. The J segment lost 10 bases and the V segment lost 0 bases, leaving 8 bases of the junction unmatched. CDR3 size: 16 residues. CDR1 and CDR2 (germline): SGHTA, FQGTGA. CDR3 sequence reads: CASSLTTSGSVNEQFF. CDR3 bases: TGTGCCAGCAGCTTAACTACTAGCGGGAGTGTAAACGAGCAGTTCTTC.

V is TRBV27 and J is TRBJ2-1; a possible D gene is TRBD2 (7 bases). The CDR3 contains 12 residues. Trimming pared 4 bases from V and 12 bases from J, leaving 13 bases between. Per germline, CDR1 MNHEY and CDR2 SMNVEV (reference sequence). The CDR3 DNA reads TGTGCCAGCAGTTCCGTCGGGGGGCCGCAGTTCTTC. Translating gives CASSSVGGPQFF.

This clone was observed a single time. The chain combines TRBV28 with TRBJ2-7; TRBD1 is a possible D gene (6 bases). The CDR3 loop spans 13 amino acids. CDR1 and CDR2 (germline): MDHEN, SYDVKM. V gave up 9 bases and J gave up 3 bases, with 15 bases separating them. DNA of the CDR3: TGTGCCAGTAGGGGGACAAATCTCTACGAGCAGTACTTC. Residues: CASRGTNLYEQYF.

This chain joins TRBV6-5 and TRBJ2-1; D gene unclear. Germline V gene data show CDR1 as MNHEY and CDR2 as SVGAGI. V dropped 3 bases and J dropped 12 bases, with 15 bases sitting between them. This CDR3 is built from 13 residues. CDR3 amino acids: CASSYNPGRGQFF. DNA of the CDR3: TGTGCCAGCAGTTATAATCCGGGTAGAGGGCAGTTCTTC.

The chain combines TRBV18 with TRBJ2-5; TRBD2 agrees at 8 bases. The CDR3 covers 17 residues. The germline V gene encodes CDR1 KGHSH and CDR2 LQKENI. With V trimmed by 5 bases and J by 5 bases, 16 bases remained unmatched. The CDR3 loop is CASSVAPPGGPSETQYF. CDR3 nucleotides: TGTGCCAGCTCAGTGGCCCCTCCGGGAGGGCCATCGGAGACCCAGTACTTC. Combining the CDR3 with reference TRBV18 and TRBJ2-5 gives the whole variable domain NAGVMQNPRHLVRRRGQEARLRCSPMKGHSHVYWYRQLPEEGLKFMVYLQKENIIDESGMPKERFSAEFPKEGPSILRIQQVVRGDSAAYFCASSVAPPGGPSETQYFGPGTRLLVL.

The gene calls are TRBV10-3 and TRBJ1-5; tentative D call: TRBD1 (5 bases). CDR1 and CDR2 from the germline V gene are ENHRY and SYGVKD. V lost 0 bases and J 5 bases, leaving 5 bases between the germline ends. The CDR3 spans 13 residues. The CDR3 is CAISESGDQPQHF. The CDR3 DNA sequence: TGTGCCATCAGTGAGTCGGGGGATCAGCCCCAGCATTTT.

The rearrangement uses TRBV30 and TRBJ2-5; 10 bases match TRBD1. Germline V gives CDR1 GTSNPN, CDR2 SVGIG (reference sequence). The length of the CDR3 is 18 residues. Trimming took 1 base from V and 3 from J; bases not matched to a gene: 14. In nucleotides, the CDR3 is TGTGCCTGGAGTGGGAGACAGGGGGCCGGGAGGTCCAAAGAGACCCAGTACTTC. Its translation is CAWSGRQGAGRSKETQYF. The full variable domain, its missing parts supplied by reference TRBV30 and TRBJ2-5, is SQTIHQWPATLVQPVGSPLSLECTVEGTSNPNLYWYRQAAGRGLQLLFYSVGIGQISSEVPQNLSASRPQDRQFILSSKKLLLSDSGFYLCAWSGRQGAGRSKETQYFGPGTRLLVL.

The chain uses TRBV28 and TRBJ2-7, with D perhaps TRBD1 (7 bases). Germline assignment: CDR1 MDHEN and CDR2 SYDVKM. V lost 6 bases and J 2 bases, leaving 17 bases between the germline ends. The CDR3 runs 15 residues. The CDR3 loop is CASRVGGQEPYEQYF. In DNA, the CDR3 is TGTGCCAGCAGAGTGGGAGGACAGGAACCCTACGAGCAGTACTTC. The whole variable domain, remainder taken from reference TRBV28 and TRBJ2-7, is DVKVTQSSRYLVKRTGEKVFLECVQDMDHENMFWYRQDPGLGLRLIYFSYDVKMKEKGDIPEGYSVSREKKERFSLILESASTNQTSMYLCASRVGGQEPYEQYFGPGTRLTVT.